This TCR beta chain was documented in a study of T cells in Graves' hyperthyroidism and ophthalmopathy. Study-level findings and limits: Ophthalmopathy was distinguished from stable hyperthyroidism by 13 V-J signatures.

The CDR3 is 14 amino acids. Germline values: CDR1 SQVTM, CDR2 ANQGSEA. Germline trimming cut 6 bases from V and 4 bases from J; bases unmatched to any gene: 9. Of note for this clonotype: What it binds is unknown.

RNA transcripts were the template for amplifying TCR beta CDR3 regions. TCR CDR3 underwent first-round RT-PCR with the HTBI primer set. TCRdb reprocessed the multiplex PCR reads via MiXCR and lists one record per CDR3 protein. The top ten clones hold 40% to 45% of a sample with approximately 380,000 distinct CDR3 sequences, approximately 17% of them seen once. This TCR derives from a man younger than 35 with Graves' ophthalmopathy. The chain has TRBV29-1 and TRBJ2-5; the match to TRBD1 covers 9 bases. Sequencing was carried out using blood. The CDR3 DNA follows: TGCAGCGTGTCAACAGGGGGCGCGGGAGAGACCCAGTACTTC. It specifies CSVSTGGAGETQYF.